This T cell receptor (beta chain) was identified during a study of spatial heterogeneity in lung cancer. In its sample, this clonotype was seen many times. Indicated time point: sample taken at primary tumor resection. Donors were around 70 untreated early-stage non-small cell lung cancer patients. In germline, CDR1 is SGHNT, CDR2 YENEEA. The length of the CDR3 is 14 residues. V trimming: 5 bases; J trimming: 9 bases; junction bases outside the gene matches: 10. TCR cDNA molecules were tagged individually, and each one carried a unique molecular identifier. TCRdb re-derived calls from the 5' RACE reads in MiXCR, one entry per CDR3 protein. The sample lists under 85,000 distinct CDR3 sequences; roughly 8% were seen once.

The sequence was obtained from a male donor with early-stage non-small cell lung cancer. The material sequenced was PBMCs, taken at surgery. The rearrangement uses TRBV11-3 and TRBJ2-1; the match to TRBD1 covers 7 bases. CDR3 sequence: CASSPNRGRSEQFF. The CDR3 DNA follows: TGTGCCAGCAGCCCCAACAGGGGAAGGAGTGAGCAGTTCTTC.